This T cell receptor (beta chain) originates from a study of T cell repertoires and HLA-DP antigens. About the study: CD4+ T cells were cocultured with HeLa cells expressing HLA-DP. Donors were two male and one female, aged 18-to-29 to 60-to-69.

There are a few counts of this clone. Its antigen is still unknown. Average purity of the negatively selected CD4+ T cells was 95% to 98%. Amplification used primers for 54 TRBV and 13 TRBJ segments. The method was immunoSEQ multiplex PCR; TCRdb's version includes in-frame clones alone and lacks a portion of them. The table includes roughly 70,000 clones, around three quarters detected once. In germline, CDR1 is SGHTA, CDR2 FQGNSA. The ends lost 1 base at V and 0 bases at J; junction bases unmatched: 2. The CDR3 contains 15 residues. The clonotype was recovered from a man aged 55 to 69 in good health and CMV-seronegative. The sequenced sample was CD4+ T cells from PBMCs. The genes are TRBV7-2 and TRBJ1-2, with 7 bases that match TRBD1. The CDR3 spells CASSLGGGSNYGYTF. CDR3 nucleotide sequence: TGTGCCAGCAGCTTAGGAGGGGGCTCTAACTATGGCTACACCTTC.